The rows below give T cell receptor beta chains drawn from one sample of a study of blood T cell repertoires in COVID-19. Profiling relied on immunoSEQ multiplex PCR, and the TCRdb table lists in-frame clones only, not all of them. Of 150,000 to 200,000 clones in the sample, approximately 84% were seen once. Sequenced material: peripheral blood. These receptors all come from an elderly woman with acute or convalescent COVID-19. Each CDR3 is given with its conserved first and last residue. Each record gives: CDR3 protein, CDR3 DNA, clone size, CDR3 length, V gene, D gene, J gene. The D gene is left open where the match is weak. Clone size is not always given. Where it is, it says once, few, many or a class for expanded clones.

CDR3: CASSLGGAQFF; DNA: TGTGCCAGCAGTTTGGGGGGGGCGCAGTTCTTC; size: .; length: 11; V: TRBV12-3/TRBV12-4; D: .; J: TRBJ2-1
CDR3: CASSPGQVREKLFF; DNA: TGCGCCAGCAGCCCTGGACAGGTACGGGAAAAACTGTTTTTT; size: few; length: 14; V: TRBV4-1; D: TRBD1; J: TRBJ1-4
CDR3: CASRSRDNEQFF; DNA: TGTGCCAGCAGGAGCAGGGACAATGAGCAGTTCTTC; size: .; length: 12; V: TRBV2; D: .; J: TRBJ2-1
CDR3: CASSEQANTEAFF; DNA: TGCGCCAGCAGTGAACAGGCCAACACTGAAGCTTTCTTT; size: few; length: 13; V: TRBV10-2; D: .; J: TRBJ1-1
CDR3: CASSLRTSGNTDTQYF; DNA: TGTGCCAGCAGTCTTCGGACTAGCGGGAACACAGATACGCAGTATTTT; size: .; length: 16; V: TRBV6-2/TRBV6-3; D: TRBD2; J: TRBJ2-3
CDR3: CASSQERDTTWPQHF; DNA: TGCGCCAGCAGCCAAGAACGGGATACGACATGGCCCCAGCATTTT; size: .; length: 15; V: TRBV4-1; D: .; J: TRBJ1-5
CDR3: CASRGTGRTEKLFF; DNA: TGTGCCAGCCGGGGGACAGGGAGGACTGAAAAACTGTTTTTT; size: .; length: 14; V: TRBV27; D: TRBD1; J: TRBJ1-4
CDR3: CASSLDPSMNTEAFF; DNA: TGTGCCAGCAGCTTAGATCCGAGCATGAACACTGAAGCTTTCTTT; size: .; length: 15; V: TRBV11-2; D: .; J: TRBJ1-1
CDR3: CASRRGQGLNTIYF; DNA: TGTGCCAGCAGACGGGGACAGGGTTTAAACACCATATATTTT; size: .; length: 14; V: TRBV6-5; D: TRBD1; J: TRBJ1-3
CDR3: CASSTTGGGYTF; DNA: TGTGCCAGCAGCACAACCGGAGGGGGCTACACCTTC; size: .; length: 12; V: TRBV7-9; D: .; J: TRBJ1-2
CDR3: CASSQQNGYGYTF; DNA: TGTGCCAGCAGCCAACAAAACGGCTATGGCTACACCTTC; size: .; length: 13; V: TRBV3-1/TRBV3-2; D: .; J: TRBJ1-2
CDR3: CASRASGYNSPLHF; DNA: TGTGCCAGTAGGGCTTCGGGGTATAATTCACCCCTCCACTTT; size: .; length: 14; V: TRBV19; D: .; J: TRBJ1-6
CDR3: CASSREGGRLYNEQFF; DNA: TGTGCCAGCAGCCGGGAGGGCGGGAGACTCTACAATGAGCAGTTCTTC; size: .; length: 16; V: TRBV4-2; D: TRBD2; J: TRBJ2-1
CDR3: CASSSRVSSSYNEQFF; DNA: TGTGCCAGCAGCAGCAGGGTATCGAGCTCCTACAATGAGCAGTTCTTC; size: few; length: 16; V: TRBV3-1/TRBV3-2; D: .; J: TRBJ2-1
CDR3: CASSTGGTGGNEQYF; DNA: TGTGCCAGTAGTACGGGAGGGACAGGGGGCAACGAGCAGTACTTC; size: .; length: 15; V: TRBV19; D: TRBD1; J: TRBJ2-7
CDR3: CASSWTGLEAFF; DNA: TGTGCCAGCAGCTGGACAGGGCTTGAAGCTTTCTTT; size: .; length: 12; V: TRBV2; D: TRBD1; J: TRBJ1-1
CDR3: CASKPTGDSYEQYF; DNA: TGTGCCAGCAAACCCACCGGGGATTCCTACGAGCAGTACTTC; size: once; length: 14; V: TRBV6-6; D: .; J: TRBJ2-7
CDR3: CASSPRTDYSNQPQHF; DNA: TGTGCCAGTAGTCCCCGGACAGACTATAGCAATCAGCCCCAGCATTTT; size: .; length: 16; V: TRBV19; D: .; J: TRBJ1-5
CDR3: CASSARRGNTEAFF; DNA: TGTGCCAGCAGTGCCCGACGGGGGAACACTGAAGCTTTCTTT; size: .; length: 14; V: TRBV2; D: .; J: TRBJ1-1
CDR3: CASSPSPGGRNTEAFF; DNA: TGTGCCAGCAGCCCATCACCCGGGGGGCGGAACACTGAAGCTTTCTTT; size: .; length: 16; V: TRBV7-8; D: .; J: TRBJ1-1
CDR3: CASSLEAGAYNEQFF; DNA: TGTGCCAGCAGCTTAGAAGCGGGGGCCTACAATGAGCAGTTCTTC; size: .; length: 15; V: TRBV7-2; D: TRBD2; J: TRBJ2-1
CDR3: CASSLAKGVGQETQYF; DNA: TGCGCCAGCAGCTTGGCAAAGGGGGTGGGCCAAGAGACCCAGTACTTC; size: .; length: 16; V: TRBV5-1; D: .; J: TRBJ2-5
CDR3: CASSSQGSQETQYF; DNA: TGTGCCAGCAGCTCCCAGGGGAGTCAAGAGACCCAGTACTTC; size: .; length: 14; V: TRBV7-2; D: .; J: TRBJ2-5
CDR3: CASSRDRKDNEQFF; DNA: TGTGCCAGCAGCCGGGACAGAAAAGACAATGAGCAGTTCTTC; size: few; length: 14; V: TRBV27; D: TRBD1; J: TRBJ2-1
CDR3: CASSRQSGTEAFF; DNA: TGTGCCAGCAGCCGTCAATCCGGCACTGAAGCTTTCTTT; size: .; length: 13; V: TRBV3-1/TRBV3-2; D: .; J: TRBJ1-1
CDR3: CASSLGLAAPNEQFF; DNA: TGTGCCAGCTCCCTGGGACTAGCGGCCCCAAATGAGCAGTTCTTC; size: once; length: 15; V: TRBV18; D: TRBD2; J: TRBJ2-1
CDR3: CASSQDRGASGVETQYF; DNA: TGTGCCAGCAGCCAAGATCGGGGAGCTAGCGGGGTGGAGACCCAGTACTTC; size: .; length: 17; V: TRBV3-1/TRBV3-2; D: TRBD2; J: TRBJ2-5
CDR3: CASSQVDSSGNTIYF; DNA: TGTGCCAGCAGCCAAGTGGACAGCTCTGGAAACACCATATATTTT; size: few; length: 15; V: TRBV4-2; D: .; J: TRBJ1-3
CDR3: CASSGGSYEQYF; DNA: TGCGCCAGCAGTGGTGGGAGCTACGAGCAGTACTTC; size: few; length: 12; V: TRBV10-1; D: .; J: TRBJ2-7
CDR3: CASSLQEGPYEQYF; DNA: TGTGCCAGCAGCTTACAGGAGGGACCCTACGAGCAGTACTTC; size: .; length: 14; V: TRBV7-8; D: .; J: TRBJ2-7
CDR3: CASSMKRGHLSNQPQHF; DNA: TGTGCCAGTAGTATGAAAAGGGGACACCTTAGCAATCAGCCCCAGCATTTT; size: .; length: 17; V: TRBV19; D: .; J: TRBJ1-5
CDR3: CASSYGVGGQPQHF; DNA: TGTGCCAGCAGTTACGGGGTGGGAGGTCAGCCCCAGCATTTT; size: .; length: 14; V: TRBV6-5; D: .; J: TRBJ1-5
CDR3: CASSLEGVGYEQYF; DNA: TGTGCCAGCAGCTTAGAAGGGGTCGGCTACGAGCAGTACTTC; size: once; length: 14; V: TRBV7-9; D: .; J: TRBJ2-7
CDR3: CSVVRLAGATDTQYF; DNA: TGCAGCGTTGTCCGGCTAGCGGGAGCCACAGATACGCAGTATTTT; size: once; length: 15; V: TRBV29-1; D: TRBD2; J: TRBJ2-3
CDR3: CASSLVPGGNYEQYF; DNA: TGTGCCAGCAGCTTAGTACCGGGGGGGAACTACGAGCAGTACTTC; size: .; length: 15; V: TRBV7-2; D: TRBD2; J: TRBJ2-7
CDR3: CASSKEGASYNSPLHF; DNA: TGTGCCAGCAGTAAAGAGGGAGCCTCCTATAATTCACCCCTCCACTTT; size: .; length: 16; V: TRBV27; D: .; J: TRBJ1-6
CDR3: CAGKDSNYYEQYF; DNA: TGTGCCGGGAAGGACAGTAATTACTACGAGCAGTACTTC; size: .; length: 13; V: TRBV30; D: .; J: TRBJ2-7
CDR3: CASSLGTDTYNSPLHF; DNA: TGTGCCAGCAGTTTGGGGACAGATACTTATAATTCACCCCTCCACTTT; size: .; length: 16; V: TRBV28; D: TRBD1; J: TRBJ1-6
CDR3: CASSHPSGGRSLSADTQYF; DNA: TGCGCCAGCAGCCATCCATCGGGGGGGCGGTCTCTCTCCGCAGATACGCAGTATTTT; size: .; length: 19; V: TRBV4-1; D: TRBD2; J: TRBJ2-3
CDR3: CASSSLAGVFEQYF; DNA: TGTGCCAGCAGTTCATTAGCGGGAGTTTTCGAGCAGTACTTC; size: .; length: 14; V: TRBV6-5; D: TRBD2; J: TRBJ2-7
CDR3: CASSQGQGLDAFF; DNA: TGTGCCAGCAGCCAAGGCCAGGGGTTAGATGCTTTCTTT; size: .; length: 13; V: TRBV3-1/TRBV3-2; D: .; J: TRBJ1-1
CDR3: CASSLRRLAGGDQETQYF; DNA: TGCGCCAGCAGCTTGAGGCGGCTAGCGGGAGGGGACCAAGAGACCCAGTACTTC; size: .; length: 18; V: TRBV5-1; D: TRBD2; J: TRBJ2-5
CDR3: CSVGGRGYGYTF; DNA: TGCAGCGTTGGGGGGCGCGGCTATGGCTACACCTTC; size: .; length: 12; V: TRBV29-1; D: .; J: TRBJ1-2
CDR3: CASSLRGTDTQYF; DNA: TGTGCCAGCAGCTTGCGGGGCACAGATACGCAGTATTTT; size: .; length: 13; V: TRBV5-6; D: .; J: TRBJ2-3
CDR3: CASGRAKETQYF; DNA: TGTGCCAGCGGGAGGGCCAAAGAGACCCAGTACTTC; size: .; length: 12; V: TRBV3-1/TRBV3-2; D: TRBD2; J: TRBJ2-5
CDR3: CASSFGLTSGLRDTQYF; DNA: TGTGCCAGCAGCTTCGGGCTGACTAGCGGCCTGCGCGATACGCAGTATTTT; size: .; length: 17; V: TRBV7-6; D: TRBD2; J: TRBJ2-3
CDR3: CASSSGQSGQYF; DNA: TGTGCCAGCAGTTCCGGACAGTCCGGGCAGTACTTC; size: .; length: 12; V: TRBV6-5; D: .; J: TRBJ2-7
CDR3: CASSYRIAGSTDTQYF; DNA: TGTGCCAGCAGTTACAGAATAGCGGGGAGCACAGATACGCAGTATTTT; size: once; length: 16; V: TRBV6-5; D: TRBD2; J: TRBJ2-3
CDR3: CASSQPGQGGYTF; DNA: TGTGCCAGCAGCCAACCGGGACAGGGGGGCTACACCTTC; size: .; length: 13; V: TRBV7-9; D: TRBD1; J: TRBJ1-2
CDR3: CASSLASTNTGELFF; DNA: TGTGCCAGCAGCTTAGCTAGCACTAACACCGGGGAGCTGTTTTTT; size: few; length: 15; V: TRBV7-3; D: .; J: TRBJ2-2